The TCR beta chain described here comes from a study of naive and memory T cell subsets (dated by TCRdb to between 2016 and 2019). Describing the broader study: The study applied an open-source, UMI-based TCR alpha and beta sequencing pipeline to sorted naive and memory peripheral blood T cell subsets. The results of the functional CMV T cell responses matched the IgG serology results in every case. RNA was DNase-treated and reverse transcribed with TCR constant-region primers, mostly using SuperScript III.

CDR3 length: 11 amino acids, cysteine to phenylalanine. Only the CDR3 DNA is retained, 33 bases long and in frame from the first base. Based on the germline V gene, the CDR1 and CDR2 sequences are SGHVS and FQNEAQ. From the second PCR step on, the TCR alpha and beta chain libraries were amplified in separate reactions. The CMV status of each donor was determined by measuring IFNgamma production from CD4+ T cells after fresh PBMCs had been stimulated overnight with CMV viral lysate. CD4 T cells were positively selected with Miltenyi beads, followed by positive selection of CD8 T cells from the CD4-negative fraction. Cells were stained for CD3, CD4, CD8, CD45RA, CD27 and a live/dead dye and were sorted on a BD Aria II into four subsets based on CD45RA and CD27. A few healthy volunteers provided blood, and each donor's sample was split into CD4 and CD8 T cells and then further divided into four differentiation subsets. About 110 ml of peripheral blood was taken from each donor, and PBMC were separated by density-gradient centrifugation on Ficoll-Paque PLUS. After sorting, cells were lysed in RLT buffer, RNA was extracted using a Qiagen RNeasy kit, and the extracted RNA was stored at -80 degrees C.

Comments on this clonotype: Its antigen specificity is not known. The junction departs from the called germline gene at one end, perhaps through a read error.

Library preparation was by UMI-ligation and nested PCR. The beta constant-region primer consisted of an equimolar mixture of two oligonucleotides that together covered TRBC1 and TRBC2. The ligated cDNA went through four rounds of PCR with nested alpha and beta constant-region primers together with the SP2 primer. A single-stranded oligonucleotide carrying the SP2 primer and a 12-nucleotide UMI was ligated to the 3' end of the cDNA by T4 RNA ligase 1. The ligation reaction was kept at 16 degrees C for 20-24 hours. PCR2 was usually performed as a SYBR Green qPCR and halted at a preset threshold so that over-amplification would not occur. Agencourt AMPure XP magnetic beads were used for all purifications after the first. Library quantification was done by Qubit, followed by a TapeStation check on which the main peak was expected at around 650 bp. Pooled libraries were sequenced on an Illumina MiSeq with v2 2x251 paired-end kits, typically giving roughly 0.95-2 million reads per sample. Each sample was pooled at 3 to 5 nM, and about 4.5-7.5% PhiX was included to help cluster recognition. The source study handled its data this way. Using tag matching that tolerated one base-pair mismatch, Decombinator assigned V and J genes to FASTQ reads that had been processed by Demultiplexor. UMIs were used by Collapsinator to correct both sequencing errors and frequency errors arising from PCR heterogeneity. CDR3Translator translated TCRs and extracted CDR3s from the conserved cysteine to the FGXG phenylalanine, flagging non-productive sequences. Gini, Shannon entropy and inverse Simpson indices were calculated on repertoires that had been subsampled to equal numbers of UMI-defined TCRs. Within the linear range, a power law was fitted to clonotype abundance distributions using maximum likelihood. When run on a single naive CD8 sample, MIGEC and the pipeline yielded similar UMI counts, similar unique TCR numbers and similar clonal distributions. One analysis removed from the naive repertoire any naive TCRs that were also present in any memory subset from the same donor. Repertoires were searched for around 7,000 CMV-associated CDR3 sequences compiled from VDJdb and a published dataset. The public reads were reprocessed in TCRdb via fastp at Q25 and MiXCR, keeping in-frame beta chains. Duplicate CDR3 protein sequences are folded into a single record with the most common DNA and genes. What appears here as the V and J calls and clone size reflects TCRdb's work, not the paper's. A total of 99,000 or so distinct CDR3 sequences appear in this sample, roughly 14% of them only once. Approximately 3% of the sample is taken by the ten largest.

Overall study outcomes, separate from this receptor: The abundance of TCRs followed a power law with an exponent that differed between naive and memory subsets yet stayed consistent across the three individuals. In both CD4 and CD8 cells, a rise in Gini index and a fall in Shannon and inverse Simpson diversity were observed from naive through CM, EM and EMRA. Naive repertoires, especially CD8, contained a few larger clonotypes, possibly memory cells re-expressing CD45RA. Clonotypes were defined as single alpha or beta chain sequences, not paired alpha/beta receptors. After error correction, over 85% of naive TCR sequences appeared only once, giving much steeper abundance distributions than memory subsets. The repertoire findings for the naive and memory subsets could not be validated, as no ground truth was available. RNA-based TCR counts may be affected by expression changes linked to T cell activation and differentiation.

Sequenced material: naive CD8+ T cells from blood. The cell subset or site label here, explained by the study, means: naive T cells, CD45RA high CD27+. The sequence derives from a human donor in good health. The V and J genes are TRBV7-8 and TRBJ1-1; the D gene is unclear. Here the CDR3 is given as CASSPIGHGDF. The nucleotide sequence is TGTGCCAGCAGCCCAATAGGGCACGGGGACTTT. When the CDR3 is completed using the reference TRBV7-8 and TRBJ1-1 genes on either side, the full variable domain is GAGVSQSPRYKVAKRGQDVALRCDPISGHVSLFWYQQALGQGPEFLTYFQNEAQLDKSGLPSDRFFAERPEGSVSTLKIQRTQQEDSAVYLCASSPIGHGDFGQGTRLTVV.